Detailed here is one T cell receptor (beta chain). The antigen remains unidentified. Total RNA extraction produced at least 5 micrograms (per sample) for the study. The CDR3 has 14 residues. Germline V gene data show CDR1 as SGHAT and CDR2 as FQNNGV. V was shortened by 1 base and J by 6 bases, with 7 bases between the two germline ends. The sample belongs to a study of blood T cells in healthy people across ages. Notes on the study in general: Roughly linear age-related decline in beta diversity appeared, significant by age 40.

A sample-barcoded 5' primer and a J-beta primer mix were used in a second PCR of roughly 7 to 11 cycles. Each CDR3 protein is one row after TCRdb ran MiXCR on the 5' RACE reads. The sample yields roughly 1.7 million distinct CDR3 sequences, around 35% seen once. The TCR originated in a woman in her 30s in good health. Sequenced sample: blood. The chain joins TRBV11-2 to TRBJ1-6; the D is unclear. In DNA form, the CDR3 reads TGTGCCAGCAGCTTAGGCCCGACTAATTCACCCCTCCACTTT. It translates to CASSLGPTNSPLHF.